This TCR beta chain was identified during a study of cytotoxic CD8 clonotypes in ibrutinib-treated CLL (dated by TCRdb to about 2021). Regarding the research as a whole: The cohort included around 15 treatment-naive and 11 relapsed/refractory patients; 17 were IGHV unmutated. Responses were partial in about 25 patients and complete in 2; after median about 63 months follow-up, about 15 stayed in remission and some twelve progressed. Cryopreserved peripheral blood mononuclear cells were collected at three points: before therapy, at response, and at either sustained remission or disease progression. Longitudinal samples were obtainable from about 30% of the roughly 86 participants in the trial. Samples averaged about 260,000 productive templates and some 91,000 productive rearrangements. Samples at response were collected after a median of 12 months of treatment, with a range of about 6 to 36 months. Every remission and progressive disease sample was obtained while ibrutinib was still being received by the patients. Results the study describes overall, beyond this receptor: Sampling times were not matched between patients in sustained remission and patients whose disease was progressing, and lymph node repertoires were not examined. Public clonotypes were rare and either shrank or stayed stable during treatment, and the rise in clonality at ibrutinib response reflected expansion of private clonotypes. At baseline, clonality was higher than in age-matched healthy donors and showed a strong correlation with circulating CD8+ T-cell counts. An increase in clonality was observed at ibrutinib response, with clonality remaining stable during sustained remission and falling back toward baseline at progression.

CDR1 is given as SQVTM and CDR2 as ANQGSEA, both from the germline V gene. V and J lose 7 bases and 4 bases, and a span of 10 bases separates them. Including cysteine and phenylalanine, the CDR3 has 11 amino acids. Only the CDR3 DNA is retained, 33 bases long and in frame from the first base. On a MiSeq, deep resolution sequencing aimed for a depth between 1 in 1 million and 1 in 200,000 T cells, with each clonotype covered approximately 9.8x on average. The immunoSEQ hsTCRB Kit was used to generate TCR beta libraries. The authors' pipeline ran thus. ImmunoSEQ Data Assistant and ImmunoSEQ Analyzer were used for data analysis, and V, D and J genes were assigned according to IMGT definitions. Clonality was computed as one minus normalized Shannon entropy of productive rearrangement frequencies, ranging from 0 to 1. Only overrepresented clonotypes making up at least 0.05% of the repertoire of each patient were included in the public clonotype analysis. About twelve repertoires from age-matched healthy donors, obtained from immuneACCESS, served as clonality controls. This immuneACCESS table, as held by TCRdb, lists in-frame sequences with V and J called but not all clones. Of the missing ones, under half trace to an unresolved V gene in checked studies; the others have no known cause. D and trimming come from the DNA, and the V and J calls and clone size come from that table. The sample profile shows about 250,000 clones; roughly 70% of them were found once. Just over 15% of the sample is held by the ten biggest clonotypes.

This clone has more than one count but fewer than ten. This receptor's antigen is unknown. Base-call qualities are not available, and no considerably larger clone is one nucleotide away. What the time point label conveys for this sample: around 25 months on ibrutinib. For TCR beta library preparation, about 2 micrograms of genomic DNA were isolated from cryopreserved PBMCs. Longitudinal blood samples from CLL patients on ibrutinib monotherapy were analyzed using high-throughput TCR beta sequencing. The patients took part in an open-label, single-center phase 2 trial of ibrutinib monotherapy. Sequenced material: PBMCs, taken after 24 months of ibrutinib treatment. The chain is encoded by TRBV29-1 joined to TRBJ1-2; no D gene is confidently identified. This TCR derives from a human donor with chronic lymphocytic leukemia. The CDR3 in this case is CSGGEVYGYTF. The nucleotide sequence reads TGCAGCGGTGGGGAAGTCTATGGCTACACCTTC.